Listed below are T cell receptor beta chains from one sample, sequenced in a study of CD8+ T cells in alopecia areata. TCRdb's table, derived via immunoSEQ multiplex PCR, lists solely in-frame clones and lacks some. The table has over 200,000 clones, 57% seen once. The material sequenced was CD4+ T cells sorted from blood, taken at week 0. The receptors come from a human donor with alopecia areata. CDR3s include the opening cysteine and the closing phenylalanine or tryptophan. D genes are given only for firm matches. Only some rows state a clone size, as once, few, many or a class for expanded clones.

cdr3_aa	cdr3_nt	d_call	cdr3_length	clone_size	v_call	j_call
CASSLGDPGRRVSDTQYF	TGTGCCAGCAGCTTAGGCGATCCGGGACGGAGAGTCTCAGATACGCAGTATTTT	-	18	-	TRBV7-2	TRBJ2-3
CASSREGQGREQYF	TGTGCCAGCTCCCGAGAGGGACAGGGGAGGGAGCAGTACTTC	TRBD1	14	-	TRBV18	TRBJ2-7
CASSAPNYEQYF	TGTGCCAGCAGCGCCCCCAATTACGAGCAGTACTTC	-	12	few	TRBV6-5	TRBJ2-7
CASSEAGAGTEAFF	TGTGCCAGCAGTGAAGCGGGGGCGGGCACTGAAGCTTTCTTT	-	14	-	TRBV2	TRBJ1-1
CAWSLPGLPGNEQFF	TGTGCCTGGAGTTTACCGGGACTACCGGGCAATGAGCAGTTCTTC	TRBD2	15	few	TRBV30	TRBJ2-1
CASSRDRGILVNTEAFF	TGTGCCAGCAGCCGGGACAGGGGGATACTGGTGAACACTGAAGCTTTCTTT	TRBD1	17	-	TRBV5-6	TRBJ1-1
CASSPQGGQGRAYGYTF	TGTGCCAGCAGCCCCCAGGGAGGGCAGGGAAGAGCATATGGCTACACCTTC	-	17	few	TRBV7-2	TRBJ1-2
CASGYHSYEQYF	TGCGCCAGCGGCTACCACAGTTACGAGCAGTACTTC	-	12	once	TRBV23-1	TRBJ2-7
CASSESAGGYEQYF	TGTGCCAGCAGTGAATCAGCGGGAGGGTACGAGCAGTACTTC	TRBD2	14	-	TRBV2	TRBJ2-7
CASSPQGHNQPQHF	TGTGCCAGCAGCCCGCAGGGGCACAATCAGCCCCAGCATTTT	-	14	-	TRBV7-2	TRBJ1-5
CASSLAVGVTYEQYF	TGTGCCAGCAGCTTAGCGGTGGGAGTGACCTACGAGCAGTACTTC	-	15	-	TRBV7-6	TRBJ2-7
CSPLPFGGGSPTDTQYF	TGCAGCCCACTTCCCTTTGGAGGGGGTTCGCCCACAGATACGCAGTATTTT	-	17	few	TRBV29-1	TRBJ2-3
CASSSGYQPQHF	TGTGCCAGCAGTTCCGGTTATCAGCCCCAGCATTTT	-	12	-	TRBV27	TRBJ1-5
CSVVLTGYSNQPQHF	TGCAGCGTTGTTCTCACAGGGTATAGCAATCAGCCCCAGCATTTT	-	15	-	TRBV29-1	TRBJ1-5
CASSRGQSMQYF	TGTGCCAGCAGCCGTGGACAGTCTATGCAGTATTTT	-	12	-	TRBV6-6	TRBJ2-3
CASSLKTDRGFF	TGTGCCAGCAGCTTAAAGACGGACAGGGGATTCTTC	TRBD1	12	-	TRBV5-6	TRBJ2-1
CASSWTSGRYNEQFF	TGTGCCAGCAGCTGGACTAGCGGGAGATACAATGAGCAGTTCTTC	TRBD2	15	-	TRBV6-6	TRBJ2-1
CASSRPSSYNSPLHF	TGTGCCAGCAGTCGACCGAGCTCCTATAATTCACCCCTCCACTTT	-	15	-	TRBV2	TRBJ1-6
CASSSGLSGETQYF	TGTGCCAGCAGCTCGGGACTTTCAGGCGAGACCCAGTACTTC	-	14	-	TRBV9	TRBJ2-5
CASSPNRDVTYEQYF	TGTGCCAGCAGCCCGAACCGGGACGTGACCTACGAGCAGTACTTC	-	15	few	TRBV6-5	TRBJ2-7
CSVPGITEAFF	TGCAGTGTCCCGGGAATTACTGAAGCTTTCTTT	-	11	-	TRBV20-1	TRBJ1-1
CASSPIGGNQPQHF	TGTGCCAGCAGCCCCATTGGCGGGAATCAGCCCCAGCATTTT	-	14	-	TRBV7-9	TRBJ1-5
CASSQNGNNYGYTF	TGTGCCAGCAGCCAAAACGGGAATAACTATGGCTACACCTTC	-	14	-	TRBV7-9	TRBJ1-2
CSVSPTDTQYF	TGCAGTGTCAGCCCGACAGATACGCAGTATTTT	-	11	-	TRBV20-1	TRBJ2-3
CASSSSGGADTQYF	TGTGCCAGCAGTTCTAGCGGGGGGGCAGATACGCAGTATTTT	TRBD2	14	-	TRBV6-1	TRBJ2-3
CSVAASGSEAFF	TGCAGCGTTGCCGCGAGTGGTTCTGAAGCTTTCTTT	-	12	-	TRBV29-1	TRBJ1-1
CAISRSTDTQYF	TGTGCCATCAGTAGGAGCACAGATACGCAGTATTTT	-	12	-	TRBV10-3	TRBJ2-3
CASKTNEKLFF	TGCGCCAGCAAGACTAATGAAAAACTGTTTTTT	-	11	-	TRBV5-1	TRBJ1-4
CASGVGSGNTIYF	TGTGCCTCCGGAGTAGGATCTGGAAACACCATATATTTT	-	13	few	TRBV30	TRBJ1-3
CASSSKGQVFGKLFF	TGTGCCAGCAGTTCCAAAGGACAGGTTTTTGGAAAACTGTTTTTT	TRBD1	15	many	TRBV27	TRBJ1-4
CASSLVSPLHF	TGTGCCAGCAGCTTAGTCTCACCCCTCCACTTT	-	11	-	TRBV7-2	TRBJ1-6
CAWSVGGNGYTF	TGTGCCTGGAGTGTGGGGGGAAATGGCTACACCTTC	-	12	-	TRBV30	TRBJ1-2
CAWRLPLVGQPQHF	TGTGCCTGGAGACTCCCTTTAGTGGGTCAGCCCCAGCATTTT	-	14	few	TRBV30	TRBJ1-5
CASSLTGLEGYTF	TGTGCCAGCAGCCTGACAGGTCTTGAGGGCTACACCTTC	-	13	-	TRBV2	TRBJ1-2
CAIRQGVEEKLFF	TGTGCCATCAGGCAGGGAGTAGAAGAAAAACTGTTTTTT	-	13	-	TRBV10-3	TRBJ1-4
CAWISGQGTNYGYTF	TGTGCCTGGATATCCGGACAGGGAACTAACTATGGCTACACCTTC	TRBD1	15	once	TRBV30	TRBJ1-2
CASSLQGWTEAFF	TGTGCCAGCAGCCTACAGGGTTGGACTGAAGCTTTCTTT	-	13	few	TRBV14	TRBJ1-1
CASSEALQGSPLHF	TGTGCCAGCAGTGAAGCGCTTCAAGGTTCACCCCTCCACTTT	-	14	-	TRBV2	TRBJ1-6
CSVSGTSGRVGEQFF	TGCAGCGTTTCCGGGACTAGCGGGAGGGTAGGGGAGCAGTTCTTC	TRBD2	15	-	TRBV29-1	TRBJ2-1
CASSMTGGAEGYTF	TGTGCCAGCAGCATGACAGGGGGCGCCGAGGGCTACACCTTC	TRBD1	14	-	TRBV7-6	TRBJ1-2
CASSDDRIRGYTF	TGTGCCAGCAGCGACGACAGGATTCGAGGCTACACCTTC	-	13	-	TRBV7-2	TRBJ1-2
CATSRDRTEAFF	TGTGCCACCAGCAGAGATAGGACTGAAGCTTTCTTT	-	12	-	TRBV15	TRBJ1-1
CASSTYRPRPRDTQYF	TGTGCCAGCAGCACCTACCGACCAAGACCTCGGGATACGCAGTATTTT	-	16	-	TRBV7-9	TRBJ2-3